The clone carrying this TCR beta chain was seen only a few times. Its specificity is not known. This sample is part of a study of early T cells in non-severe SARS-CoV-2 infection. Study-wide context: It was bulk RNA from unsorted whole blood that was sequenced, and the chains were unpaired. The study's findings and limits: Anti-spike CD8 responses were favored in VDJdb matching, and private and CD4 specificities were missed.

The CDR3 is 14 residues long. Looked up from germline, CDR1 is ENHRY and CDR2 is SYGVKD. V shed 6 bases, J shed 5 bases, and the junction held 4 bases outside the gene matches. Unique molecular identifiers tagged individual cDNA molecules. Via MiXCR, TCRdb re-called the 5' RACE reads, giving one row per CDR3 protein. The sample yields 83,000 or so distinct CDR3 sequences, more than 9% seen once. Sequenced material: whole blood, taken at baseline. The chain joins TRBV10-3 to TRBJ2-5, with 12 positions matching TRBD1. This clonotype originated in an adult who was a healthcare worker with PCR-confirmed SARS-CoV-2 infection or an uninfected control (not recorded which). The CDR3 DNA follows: TGTGCCATCAGCAGGGACAGGGGGCGTGAGACCCAGTACTTC. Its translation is CAISRDRGRETQYF.